This T cell receptor (beta chain) comes out of a study of T cell responses to AZD1222 COVID-19 vaccine. Broader study findings: Donors were mostly white British, more females; clonal diversity possibly underestimated. Once two AZD1222 doses were given, Spike-specific TCR breadth and depth went up. In all cases, repertoires were sampled only after the peak T cell response.

This table comes from immunoSEQ multiplex PCR, and its TCRdb copy is limited to in-frame clones, with some not included. The sample holds 160,000 or so clones, about 91% seen once. Points on this clone: The antigen is undetermined.

Pooled samples include second doses given at about 4 or 12 weeks. The V and J ends lost 1 base and 4 bases respectively, with 16 bases between them. This CDR3 has 16 amino acids. CDR1 and CDR2 (germline): SGHKS, YYEKEE (reference sequence). The sample in question was peripheral blood, obtained 28 days after the second AZD1222 dose. The rearrangement joins TRBV5-5 to TRBJ2-3; D perhaps matches TRBD2 (5 bases). The sequence came from an adult who received the AZD1222 COVID-19 vaccine. The CDR3 DNA follows: TGTGCCAGCAGCTTGTCAGCGGTCTCAACGGCAGATACGCAGTATTTT. This sequence encodes CASSLSAVSTADTQYF. Full variable domain (rest looked up from reference TRBV5-5 and TRBJ2-3): DAGVTQSPTHLIKTRGQQVTLRCSPISGHKSVSWYQQVLGQGPQFIFQYYEKEERGRGNFPDRFSARQFPNYSSELNVNALLLGDSALYLCASSLSAVSTADTQYFGPGTRLTVL.